The 23 T cell receptor beta chains in this list originate from one sample, sequenced in a study of T cells in narcolepsy. TCRdb's copy holds only in-frame clones and misses some; the assay was immunoSEQ multiplex PCR. This sample yields around 32,000 clones, of which over 80% are seen a single time; over 0.6% belongs to the top ten. The specimen sequenced was memory (CD45RA-) CD4+ T cells from blood. The receptors were sampled from a human donor in good health.

Points on this clone: The sample has other DNA sequences that encode this CDR3 too. V and J are TRBV2 and TRBJ2-5; D call uncertain. The CDR3 runs to 12 residues. Germline-derived CDR1 and CDR2 are SNHLY and FYNNEI. Trimming cost V 7 bases and J 5 bases, with 11 bases left between them. CDR3 sequence: CASNGPQETQYF. CDR3 nucleotides: TGTGCCAGCAATGGGCCTCAGGAGACCCAGTACTTC.

The rearrangement joins TRBV7-6 to TRBJ2-5; D may be TRBD1 (5 bases). Deletions cut 2 bases from V and 5 bases from J, with 18 bases between. The CDR3 sequence is 16 residues long. Germline CDR1 and CDR2: SGHVS and FNYEAQ. In DNA, the CDR3 is TGTGCCAGCAGCTTAAATTCCGGTAGGGGTGGGGAGACCCAGTACTTC. This codes for CASSLNSGRGGETQYF.

This chain links TRBV6-6 with TRBJ1-2; TRBD1 might be the D (6 bases). The CDR3 consists of 13 residues. The V end was cut by 4 bases, the J end by 8 bases, with 14 bases between. Germline CDR1 and CDR2: MNHNY and SVGAGI (reference sequence). The CDR3 DNA reads as TGTGCCAGCAGTTTTGGACAGTTGGACGGCTACACCTTC. Protein sequence: CASSFGQLDGYTF.

The chain recombines TRBV7-8 with TRBJ1-1, with 8 bases matching TRBD1. This CDR3 region has 15 residues. The V segment lost 1 base and the J segment 0 bases; nucleotides outside the gene matches: 1. Germline lookup yields CDR1 SGHVS and CDR2 FQNEAQ. The CDR3: CASSLGTGMNTEAFF. CDR3 nucleotide sequence: TGTGCCAGCAGCTTAGGGACAGGGATGAACACTGAAGCTTTCTTT.

This clone was recorded a few times. The V and J genes are TRBV7-9 and TRBJ1-6; the D gene is possibly TRBD1 (5 bases). CDR1 and CDR2 (germline): SEHNR, FQNEAQ (reference sequence). The CDR3 spans 14 residues. V was clipped by 7 bases and J by 16 bases, with 23 bases between them. The CDR3 region is CASTPGTAPGGLHF. CDR3 nucleotides: TGTGCCAGCACTCCCGGGACCGCGCCCGGTGGGCTCCACTTT.

This chain uses TRBV7-2 with TRBJ2-5; TRBD1 agrees at 7 bases. V shed 5 bases, J shed 1 base, and the junction held 4 bases outside the gene matches. The CDR3 consists of 14 residues. Germline CDR1 SGHTA, CDR2 FQGNSA. The CDR3 protein is CASSVDRVQETQYF. For the CDR3, the DNA is TGTGCCAGCAGCGTTGACAGGGTCCAAGAGACCCAGTACTTC.

This rearrangement joins TRBV27 to TRBJ2-3; 10 bases align to TRBD2. The trim removed 2 bases at V and 1 base at J, leaving 3 bases unmatched. This CDR3 spans 16 amino acids. The germline V gene has CDR1 MNHEY and CDR2 SMNVEV (reference sequence). This CDR3 is CASSLQAGGGTDTQYF. CDR3 nucleotide sequence: TGTGCCAGCAGTTTACAAGCGGGGGGGGGCACAGATACGCAGTATTTT.

The chain combines TRBV27 with TRBJ1-2; TRBD1 is a possible D gene (5 bases). CDR1 MNHEY and CDR2 SMNVEV come from the germline V gene (reference sequence). This CDR3 contains 12 residues. Between the trimmed V and J ends, which lost 2 bases and 4 bases, there was a span of 5 bases. Here the CDR3 reads CASSLRGYGYTF. CDR3 DNA sequence: TGTGCCAGCAGTTTAAGGGGCTATGGCTACACCTTC.

V usage is TRBV5-4 and J usage is TRBJ2-7, with D perhaps matching TRBD1 or TRBD2 (6 bases each). The germline V gene encodes CDR1 SGHNT and CDR2 YYREEE (reference sequence). V dropped 0 bases and J dropped 3 bases, with 10 bases sitting between them. The CDR3 contains 14 residues. The CDR3 here is CASSLVEGGYEQYF. For the CDR3, the DNA is TGTGCCAGCAGCTTGGTTGAGGGGGGCTACGAGCAGTACTTC. Full variable domain (rest looked up from reference TRBV5-4 and TRBJ2-7): ETGVTQSPTHLIKTRGQQVTLRCSSQSGHNTVSWYQQALGQGPQFIFQYYREEENGRGNFPPRFSGLQFPNYSSELNVNALELDDSALYLCASSLVEGGYEQYFGPGTRLTVT.

The chain joins TRBV6-1 to TRBJ1-5; 8 bases map to TRBD1. The junction had 3 bases not matched to a gene; V was cut back by 7 bases and J by 4 bases. This CDR3 region has 13 residues. Germline V gene lookup returns CDR1 MNHNS and CDR2 SASEGT. The CDR3 reads CASTQGANQPQHF. The CDR3 DNA is TGTGCCAGCACCCAGGGGGCGAATCAGCCCCAGCATTTT.

In its sample, this clone was seen once. The V gene is TRBV11-3, the J gene TRBJ2-3; D may match TRBD1 or TRBD2 (6 bases each). There are 13 residues in the CDR3. The ends were cut back, 5 bases at V and 3 bases at J, with 9 bases in the middle. Germline CDR1 is SGHNT and CDR2 is YENEEA. The CDR3 region is CASSEGGTDTQYF. The CDR3 DNA sequence: TGTGCCAGCAGCGAAGGGGGGACAGATACGCAGTATTTT.

The V call is TRBV6-1, the J call TRBJ2-5, with a tentative D call TRBD1 (5 bases). V lost 5 bases and J lost 1, with 8 bases in between. Germline V CDR1 and CDR2: MNHNS, SASEGT. CDR3 length equals 13 residues. The CDR3 protein is CASSRQPQETQYF. The CDR3, as DNA: TGTGCCAGCAGTCGACAGCCCCAAGAGACCCAGTACTTC.

This clone was seen a few times. The V call is TRBV27, the J call TRBJ1-5, with D hard to call. Germline lookup yields CDR1 MNHEY and CDR2 SMNVEV (reference sequence). V lost 6 bases and J 6 bases, leaving 9 bases between the germline ends. The CDR3 runs to 12 residues. CDR3 bases: TGTGCCAGCAGGACGAGAGGTCAGCCCCAGCATTTT. It specifies CASRTRGQPQHF.

This clone showed up just once. V is TRBV28 and J is TRBJ1-1; D call uncertain. CDR1 and CDR2 (germline): MDHEN, SYDVKM. CDR3 length: 14 amino acids. Trimming removed 1 base at V and 5 bases at J, with 11 bases between. CDR3 nucleotide sequence: TGTGCCAGCAGTTTATCTGGGCCGCGGACTGAAGCTTTCTTT. It is translated as CASSLSGPRTEAFF.

The CDR3 nucleotides read TGTGCCAGCAGCTCGACTAGCGGGGGCCCCGACACTAACACAGATACGCAGTATTTT. Encoded protein: CASSSTSGGPDTNTDTQYF. The chain uses TRBV5-6 and TRBJ2-3; 12 nucleotides line up with TRBD2. The J segment lost 2 bases and the V segment lost 3 bases, leaving 13 bases of the junction unmatched. The CDR3 runs 19 residues. CDR1 is SGHDT, CDR2 YYEEEE, per germline.

The chain joins TRBV4-1 to TRBJ1-5, with D possibly TRBD1 on 6 matching bases. Germline assignment: CDR1 MGHRA and CDR2 YSYEKL. The V end lost 0 bases, the J end lost 6 bases, and 15 bases lay between the germline ends. The CDR3 spans 16 residues. Here the CDR3 reads CASSQDEGRGSQPQHF. In nucleotides, the CDR3 is TGCGCCAGCAGCCAAGATGAGGGCAGGGGAAGTCAGCCCCAGCATTTT.

V gene TRBV15 combines with J gene TRBJ1-5; possible D gene TRBD1, 5 bases. In germline, CDR1 is LNHNV, CDR2 YYDKDF (reference sequence). V lost 8 bases and J 2 bases, leaving 13 bases between the germline ends. The CDR3 is made up of 14 amino acids. This CDR3 is CATVRGGGNQPQHF. CDR3 nucleotide sequence: TGTGCCACCGTAAGGGGAGGGGGCAATCAGCCCCAGCATTTT.

This clone came up once. The genes are TRBV7-8 and TRBJ1-1; D gene ambiguous. The CDR3 totals 15 residues. Germline V gene lookup returns CDR1 SGHVS and CDR2 FQNEAQ. Trimming stripped 0 bases from V and 1 base from J, with 9 bases between. CDR3 nucleotides: TGTGCCAGCAGCTTAGCACTGGGATGGAACACTGAAGCTTTCTTT. It specifies CASSLALGWNTEAFF.

Only a few counts were recorded for this clone. This rearrangement joins TRBV7-8 to TRBJ2-3; D possibly uses TRBD1 or TRBD2 (6 bases each). The CDR3 contains 16 residues. Germline V CDR1 and CDR2: SGHVS, FQNEAQ. V gave up 7 bases and J gave up 5 bases, with 22 bases separating them. The CDR3 DNA reads as TGTGCCAGCAAACAAGGGGGGCCCTATGGGATAGATACGCAGTATTTT. It translates to CASKQGGPYGIDTQYF.

The rearrangement uses TRBV7-8 and TRBJ2-5; unclear D gene. Trimming stripped 1 base from V and 2 bases from J, with 8 bases between. The CDR3 is 14 residues long. Germline assignment: CDR1 SGHVS and CDR2 FQNEAQ. The CDR3 is CASSLGHLQETQYF. The CDR3 DNA sequence: TGTGCCAGCAGCTTAGGCCACCTTCAAGAGACCCAGTACTTC.

This chain uses TRBV7-2 with TRBJ2-2, with D uncertain. The V end lost 4 bases, the J end lost 7 bases, and 16 bases lay between the germline ends. This CDR3 has 15 amino acids. Per germline, CDR1 SGHTA and CDR2 FQGNSA. CDR3 nucleotides: TGTGCCAGCAGCTCACAAATGGGGTGGGGCGGGGAGCTGTTTTTT. It specifies CASSSQMGWGGELFF.

This sequence joins TRBV10-3 and TRBJ1-5; D uncertain. Germline CDR1 ENHRY, CDR2 SYGVKD. CDR3 length equals 17 residues. Trimming cost V 0 bases and J 0 bases, with 12 bases left between them. CDR3 loop: CAISESKLGDSNQPQHF. In DNA form, the CDR3 reads TGTGCCATCAGTGAGTCGAAATTGGGAGATAGCAATCAGCCCCAGCATTTT.

The chain carries TRBV4-1 and TRBJ2-3, with 9 bases matching TRBD2. The CDR3 covers 17 residues. Germline values: CDR1 MGHRA, CDR2 YSYEKL. Trimming removed 1 base from V and 0 bases from J; junction bases left unmatched: 5. The CDR3 is CASSQAGAGGSTDTQYF. For the CDR3, the DNA is TGCGCCAGCAGCCAAGCGGGGGCGGGGGGGAGCACAGATACGCAGTATTTT.